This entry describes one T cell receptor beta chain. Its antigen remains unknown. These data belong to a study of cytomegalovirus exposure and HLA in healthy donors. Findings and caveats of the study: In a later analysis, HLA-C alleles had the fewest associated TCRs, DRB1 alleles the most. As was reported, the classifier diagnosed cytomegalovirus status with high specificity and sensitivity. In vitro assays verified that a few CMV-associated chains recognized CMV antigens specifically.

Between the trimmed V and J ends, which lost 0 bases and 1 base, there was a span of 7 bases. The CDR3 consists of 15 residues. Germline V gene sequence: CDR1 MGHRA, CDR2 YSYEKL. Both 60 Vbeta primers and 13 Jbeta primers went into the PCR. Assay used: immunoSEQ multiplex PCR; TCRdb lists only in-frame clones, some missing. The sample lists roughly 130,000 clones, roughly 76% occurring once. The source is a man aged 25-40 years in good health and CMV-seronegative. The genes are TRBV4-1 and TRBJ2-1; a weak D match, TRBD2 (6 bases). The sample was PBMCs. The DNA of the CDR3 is TGCGCCAGCAGCCAAGAGGGGGGATCCTACAATGAGCAGTTCTTC. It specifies CASSQEGGSYNEQFF.